This section outlines one T cell receptor (beta chain) sequence together with its context. Antigen: not known. These data come from a study of shared clonotypes between healthy human individuals. Measured with immunoSEQ multiplex PCR; TCRdb has only the in-frame clones, and not every one. The sample carries 2 million to 2.5 million clones, 85% to 95% recorded once. Overall study findings and caveats: The low donor count limited represented genetic and exposure-history diversity.

Germline V gives CDR1 SGHTA, CDR2 FQGTGA. This CDR3 comprises 15 residues. V shed 5 bases and J shed 4 bases, with 15 bases lying between them. The J gene is TRBJ2-1, the V gene TRBV7-3, with D tentatively TRBD1 (7 bases). The source of this sequence is a man aged 18 to 30 in good health. Some clones in this sample may be carry-over from other donors' samples. The specimen was naive CD4+ T cells from PBMCs. Subset of the sample: CD45RA+ positively selected. Here the CDR3 DNA reads TGTGCCAGCAGCCCTCAGGGGGGAACGTACAATGAGCAGTTCTTC. Translation: CASSPQGGTYNEQFF. The full variable domain, with the rest looked up from reference TRBV7-3 and TRBJ2-1, is GAGVSQTPSNKVTEKGKYVELRCDPISGHTALYWYRQSLGQGPEFLIYFQGTGAADDSGLPNDRFFAVRPEGSVSTLKIQRTERGDSAVYLCASSPQGGTYNEQFFGPGTRLTVL.